Sequencing of this T cell receptor beta chain was carried out in a study of cytomegalovirus exposure and HLA in healthy donors. Study-level information: Caucasian-associated ancestry cluster membership applied to approximately 81% of around 400 genotyped donors. Broader study findings: Clonal expansion, a later analysis showed, was greater in HLA-associated TCR beta chains than in equally common others. Several of the most significant clusters appeared, in a later analysis, to be linked to common viral pathogens. Compared with the approximately 680-donor mean, an Asian-associated ancestry cluster reportedly had fewer N-insertions, according to a later analysis.

On this clone itself: Antigen unknown.

V gave up 6 bases and J gave up 3 bases, with 14 bases separating them. The germline CDR1 and CDR2 sequences are MDHEN and SYDVKM. This CDR3 is built from 14 residues. PCR amplification relied on 60 Vbeta primers (plus 13 Jbeta primers). Sequencing was performed with immunoSEQ multiplex PCR; in TCRdb, only in-frame clones are kept and a portion is missing. The table records some 60,000 clones, about 80% of them present only once. The sequenced sample consisted of PBMCs. The rearrangement links TRBV28 to TRBJ1-2; tentative D call: TRBD1 (6 bases). The source of this sequence is a man aged 40-55 years in good health and CMV-seronegative. The CDR3 nucleotides read TGTGCCAGCAGCCCTGGGGGGGGGCACTATGGCTACACCTTC. This translates into CASSPGGGHYGYTF.